This entry lists 14 T cell receptor beta chains sequenced from one sample in a study of Ad26.COV2.S vaccination and SARS-CoV-2 variants. Clones were sequenced by immunoSEQ multiplex PCR, and TCRdb holds only the in-frame ones, with some missing. The profile shows around 250,000 clones, more than 75% of them singletons. Specified treatment: some 20 received Ad26.COV2.S at low or high dose, single or two shots; 5 received placebo; per-sample allocation not given. Sampling took place 63 days after the first vaccine or placebo injection. The starting material was peripheral blood, obtained in a trial of Ad26.COV2.S vaccine versus placebo. The receptors were gathered from a person between 18 and 65 years old who received the Ad26.COV2.S COVID-19 vaccine or a placebo.

A few counts support this clone. This rearrangement joins TRBV3-1 (or the pseudogene TRBV3-2) to TRBJ1-5; D might be TRBD1 (6 bases). Trimming pared 4 bases from V and 4 bases from J, leaving 11 bases between. Germline-derived CDR1 and CDR2 are LGHDT and YNNKEL (reference sequence). The length of the CDR3 is 14 residues. DNA of the CDR3: TGTGCCAGCAGCCCCAGTAGGGGGAATCAGCCCCAGCATTTT. Residues: CASSPSRGNQPQHF.

The CDR3, as DNA: TGTGCCAGCAGGCGTCCCGGGACAGAAAATTCACCCCTCCACTTT. It yields the protein CASRRPGTENSPLHF. This rearrangement joins TRBV6-5 to TRBJ1-6; 7 bases map to TRBD1. Looked up from germline, CDR1 is MNHEY and CDR2 is SVGAGI. This CDR3 has 15 residues. The V segment lost 6 bases and the J segment 7 bases; nucleotides outside the gene matches: 9.

The chain uses TRBV9 and TRBJ1-3, with 9 positions matching TRBD1. The CDR3 covers 13 residues. The germline gives CDR1 SGDLS, CDR2 YYNGEE. J was trimmed by 10 bases and V by 0 bases; bases with no gene match: 2. The CDR3 is CASSVGQGGTIYF. CDR3 bases: TGTGCCAGCAGCGTAGGACAGGGGGGGACCATATATTTT.

The chain employs TRBV6-2 or TRBV6-3 and TRBJ2-3, with D tentatively TRBD1 (5 bases). This CDR3 has 15 amino acids. V was pared by 5 bases and J by 1 base, with 13 bases between. Germline V gene data show CDR1 as MNHEY and CDR2 as SVGEGT. This CDR3 reads CASSNRPVGTDTQYF. CDR3 coding DNA: TGTGCCAGCAGTAACAGGCCCGTCGGCACAGATACGCAGTATTTT.

The chain combines TRBV5-1 with TRBJ2-5; 8 nucleotides line up with TRBD1. The CDR3 is 15 residues long. V was clipped by 4 bases and J by 3 bases; unmatched bases: 8. Germline V gene data show CDR1 as SGHRS and CDR2 as YFSETQ. This CDR3 reads CASSMQGAREETQYF. In DNA, the CDR3 is TGCGCCAGCAGCATGCAGGGGGCGCGGGAAGAGACCCAGTACTTC.

This chain connects TRBV29-1 to TRBJ2-3; 8 bases map to TRBD1. The CDR3 runs to 13 residues. Unmatched junction bases numbered 4, after V lost 5 bases and J lost 3 bases. The germline V gene has CDR1 SQVTM and CDR2 ANQGSEA. CDR3 nucleotides: TGCAGCGTTTCTCGGACAGGGACAGATACGCAGTATTTT. Translating it yields CSVSRTGTDTQYF.

The chain employs TRBV19 and TRBJ1-1, with a possible D match to TRBD1 (6 bases). The germline gives CDR1 LNHDA, CDR2 SQIVND (reference sequence). This CDR3 region has 15 residues. With 0 bases removed from V and 6 bases from J, the gap between germline ends came to 14 bases. CDR3 in DNA: TGTGCCAGTAGTATAGACCCAACAGGGACCGCTGAAGCTTTCTTT. Protein product: CASSIDPTGTAEAFF. Looking up the rest from reference TRBV19 and TRBJ1-1 gives the full variable domain: DGGITQSPKYLFRKEGQNVTLSCEQNLNHDAMYWYRQDPGQGLRLIYYSQIVNDFQKGDIAEGYSVSREKKESFPLTVTSAQKNPTAFYLCASSIDPTGTAEAFFGQGTRLTVV.

This chain joins TRBV11-3 and TRBJ2-3, with D unclear. The CDR3 is 13 residues long. The V gene lost 5 bases and the J gene lost 3 bases, with 9 bases spanning the gap. The germline V gene encodes CDR1 SGHNT and CDR2 YENEEA. This CDR3 reads CASSRLGTDTQYF. The CDR3 nucleotides read TGTGCCAGCAGCCGACTCGGAACAGATACGCAGTATTTT.

This clone was observed a handful of times. The V gene is TRBV10-3, the J gene TRBJ1-1, with 8 bases lining up with TRBD1. Germline values: CDR1 ENHRY, CDR2 SYGVKD. V was pared by 6 bases and J by 6 bases, with 6 bases of the junction left unmatched. The CDR3 runs 13 residues. The CDR3 loop reads CAIRDGQGAEAFF. CDR3 DNA sequence: TGTGCCATCAGGGATGGACAGGGCGCTGAAGCTTTCTTT.

The chain is built from TRBV7-2 and TRBJ2-2; 10 bases map to TRBD2. Trimming took 5 bases from V and 1 from J; bases not matched to a gene: 1. The CDR3 consists of 15 residues. The germline V gene has CDR1 SGHTA and CDR2 FQGNSA. CDR3 residues: CASSRTSGNTGELFF. The CDR3, as DNA: TGTGCCAGCAGCCGGACTAGCGGGAACACCGGGGAGCTGTTTTTT. The full variable domain, its missing parts supplied by reference TRBV7-2 and TRBJ2-2, is GAGVSQSPSNKVTEKGKDVELRCDPISGHTALYWYRQSLGQGLEFLIYFQGNSAPDKSGLPSDRFSAERTGGSVSTLTIQRTQQEDSAVYLCASSRTSGNTGELFFGEGSRLTVL.

Turning to this clone: This sample also contains other DNA sequences that code for the same CDR3. V and J are TRBV6-5 and TRBJ2-7; D unresolved. This CDR3 is 14 amino acids long. Trimming took 2 bases from V and 0 from J, leaving 8 bases between them. CDR1 and CDR2 from the germline V gene are MNHEY and SVGAGI. The DNA of the CDR3 is TGTGCCAGCAGTTACAGTGGGCACTCCTACGAGCAGTACTTC. Amino acids: CASSYSGHSYEQYF.

This chain joins TRBV12-5 and TRBJ2-7, with D uncertain. There are 11 residues in the CDR3. Germline loops: CDR1 LGHNT, CDR2 FRNRAP. Trimming left V 4 bases short and J 6 bases short, with 7 bases between. Here the CDR3 reads CASGSPLEQYF. The DNA of the CDR3 is TGTGCTAGTGGTTCCCCCCTCGAGCAGTACTTC. The complete variable domain, with remaining parts taken from reference TRBV12-5 and TRBJ2-7, reads DARVTQTPRHKVTEMGQEVTMRCQPILGHNTVFWYRQTMMQGLELLAYFRNRAPLDDSGMPKDRFSAEMPDATLATLKIQPSEPRDSAVYFCASGSPLEQYFGPGTRLTVT.

This clone came up once. The chain carries TRBV5-1 and TRBJ2-1, with D perhaps matching TRBD1 (5 bases). Germline V CDR1 and CDR2: SGHRS, YFSETQ. With 0 bases removed from V and 4 bases from J, the gap between germline ends came to 11 bases. This CDR3 comprises 15 residues. CDR3: CASSLVGEIYNEQFF. CDR3 sequence (DNA): TGCGCCAGCAGCTTGGTAGGGGAAATATACAATGAGCAGTTCTTC. Full variable domain (outside the CDR3, taken from reference TRBV5-1 and TRBJ2-1): KAGVTQTPRYLIKTRGQQVTLSCSPISGHRSVSWYQQTPGQGLQFLFEYFSETQRNKGNFPGRFSGRQFSNSRSEMNVSTLELGDSALYLCASSLVGEIYNEQFFGPGTRLTVL.

CDR3 sequence: CASSYSPGARNQPQHF. The CDR3, as DNA: TGTGCCAGCAGTTACTCCCCAGGGGCCCGCAATCAGCCCCAGCATTTT. The rearrangement uses TRBV6-2 or TRBV6-3 and TRBJ1-5; D may be TRBD1 (6 bases). With 0 bases removed from V and 2 bases from J, the gap between germline ends came to 11 bases. CDR1 is MNHEY and CDR2 is SVGEGT in the germline V gene. The CDR3 consists of 16 residues.